A selection of T cell receptor beta chains follows, all from one sample in a study of blood T cells in healthy people across ages. In TCRdb, the 5' RACE reads were re-called with MiXCR into one record per CDR3 protein. The profile covers 700,000 to 900,000 distinct CDR3 sequences, with roughly 53% appearing a single time and roughly 37% taken by the ten largest. Sequenced: blood. The receptors originated from a man older than 75 in good health. Each CDR3 is given with its conserved first and last residue. A D gene is named only where the DNA matches it firmly. Clone size, where shown, is once, few, many, or a class for clones that have expanded.

CDR3nt: TGTGCCAGCAGCCCGGGACTAGCGGGAGGGTCCCCCACCTACGAGCAGTACTTC
CDR3aa: CASSPGLAGGSPTYEQYF
d_gene: TRBD2
abundance: .
v_gene: TRBV7-9
j_gene: TRBJ2-7

CDR3nt: TGCGCCAGCAGCCAAGATGGGACAAGAAAGGGCACTGAAGCTTTCTTT
CDR3aa: CASSQDGTRKGTEAFF
d_gene: .
abundance: .
v_gene: TRBV4-1
j_gene: TRBJ1-1

CDR3nt: TGCAGTGCTAGGATGGACAGGGGTTTCGCGAACACCGGGGAGCTGTTTTTT
CDR3aa: CSARMDRGFANTGELFF
d_gene: TRBD1
abundance: .
v_gene: TRBV20-1
j_gene: TRBJ2-2

CDR3nt: TGCAGCGTTACTACAGTTGTCGGGGGTTATGGCTACACCTTC
CDR3aa: CSVTTVVGGYGYTF
d_gene: .
abundance: .
v_gene: TRBV29-1
j_gene: TRBJ1-2

CDR3nt: TGTGCCAGCAGCTTTGATGGCGTCCATAGCTATGGCTACACCTTC
CDR3aa: CASSFDGVHSYGYTF
d_gene: .
abundance: .
v_gene: TRBV7-9
j_gene: TRBJ1-2

CDR3nt: TGTGCCAGCAGCTTAGGACAGGAGAGGTCTGGGGCCAACGTCCTGACTTTC
CDR3aa: CASSLGQERSGANVLTF
d_gene: .
abundance: .
v_gene: TRBV7-9
j_gene: TRBJ2-6

CDR3nt: TGTGCCACCCTCGGGTCGACAGTCGGATACGCGTATTTT
CDR3aa: CATLGSTVGYAYF
d_gene: .
abundance: .
v_gene: TRBV25-1
j_gene: TRBJ2-3

CDR3nt: TGTGCCTGGAGTTCCGGGACAGGGGGTGGAAACGGCTACACCTTC
CDR3aa: CAWSSGTGGGNGYTF
d_gene: TRBD1
abundance: .
v_gene: TRBV30
j_gene: TRBJ1-2

CDR3nt: TGTGCCAGCAGAGTACCCAGTGGGGGGCCCTATGGCTACACCTTC
CDR3aa: CASRVPSGGPYGYTF
d_gene: .
abundance: many
v_gene: TRBV7-2
j_gene: TRBJ1-2

CDR3nt: TGCGCCAGCAGCTTGGACAGTTCCTATGGCTACACCTTC
CDR3aa: CASSLDSSYGYTF
d_gene: .
abundance: few
v_gene: TRBV5-1
j_gene: TRBJ1-2

CDR3nt: TGTGCCAGCAGCCCCTCCTTGTATGAGCAGTTCTTC
CDR3aa: CASSPSLYEQFF
d_gene: .
abundance: .
v_gene: TRBV11-3
j_gene: TRBJ2-1

CDR3nt: TGTGCCAGCAGCGCCGGGGGACTAGCGGGCTACGAGCAGTACTTC
CDR3aa: CASSAGGLAGYEQYF
d_gene: TRBD2
abundance: .
v_gene: TRBV9
j_gene: TRBJ2-7

CDR3nt: TGTGCCATCAGTGAGTCGAGGGGGGGCGAACGACGGGATACGCAGTATTTT
CDR3aa: CAISESRGGERRDTQYF
d_gene: .
abundance: many
v_gene: TRBV10-3
j_gene: TRBJ2-3

CDR3nt: TGCGCCAGCAGCTTGGCCCAGACTCGTTTCGGAAATTCACCCCTCCACTTT
CDR3aa: CASSLAQTRFGNSPLHF
d_gene: .
abundance: .
v_gene: TRBV5-1
j_gene: TRBJ1-6

CDR3nt: TGTGCCAGCAGCCCAGGGTATAGCGGGAGCGGTAGATACGCGTATTTT
CDR3aa: CASSPGYSGSGRYAYF
d_gene: TRBD2
abundance: .
v_gene: TRBV2
j_gene: TRBJ2-3

CDR3nt: TGCGCCAGCAGCTTGGTGCCAGGCGCCAATCAGCCCCAGCATTTT
CDR3aa: CASSLVPGANQPQHF
d_gene: .
abundance: .
v_gene: TRBV5-1
j_gene: TRBJ1-5

CDR3nt: TGTCCCAGCTCACCCGGGGCAGGCTATGGCTACACCTTC
CDR3aa: CPSSPGAGYGYTF
d_gene: .
abundance: once
v_gene: TRBV18
j_gene: TRBJ1-2

CDR3nt: TGTGCCAGCAGCTTAATAGCGGGAACTAGCACAGATACGCAGTATTTT
CDR3aa: CASSLIAGTSTDTQYF
d_gene: TRBD2
abundance: few
v_gene: TRBV7-3
j_gene: TRBJ2-3

CDR3nt: TGTGCCAGCAGTGAAGAGTCGGCGGTCAATGAGCAGTTCTTC
CDR3aa: CASSEESAVNEQFF
d_gene: .
abundance: .
v_gene: TRBV6-1
j_gene: TRBJ2-1

CDR3nt: TGTGCCAGCAAACCGCAGCTCGGCGGGAGAACCCCAGATACGCAGTATTTT
CDR3aa: CASKPQLGGRTPDTQYF
d_gene: TRBD2
abundance: .
v_gene: TRBV7-2
j_gene: TRBJ2-3

CDR3nt: TGTGCCAGCAGCTTAGTCCGACTAGCGGGGCGAGCCTACAATGAGCAGTTCTTC
CDR3aa: CASSLVRLAGRAYNEQFF
d_gene: TRBD2
abundance: .
v_gene: TRBV7-2
j_gene: TRBJ2-1

CDR3nt: TGTGCCAGCAGCTTCTATATCGATAATGAAAAACTGTTTTTT
CDR3aa: CASSFYIDNEKLFF
d_gene: .
abundance: .
v_gene: TRBV7-9
j_gene: TRBJ1-4

CDR3nt: TGTGCCAGCAGCTGGACAGGGGAGGGTGACTATGGCTACACCTTC
CDR3aa: CASSWTGEGDYGYTF
d_gene: TRBD1
abundance: few
v_gene: TRBV7-9
j_gene: TRBJ1-2

CDR3nt: TGTGCCAGCAGCACTTCAGGGGTTTACGAGCAGTACTTC
CDR3aa: CASSTSGVYEQYF
d_gene: .
abundance: .
v_gene: TRBV12-3/TRBV12-4
j_gene: TRBJ2-7

CDR3nt: TGTGCCAGCAGTTCACGGACTAGCGGGACCGAGCAGTACTTC
CDR3aa: CASSSRTSGTEQYF
d_gene: TRBD2
abundance: few
v_gene: TRBV27
j_gene: TRBJ2-7

CDR3nt: TGTGCCAGCAGCTCCAGCCTCAAATATGGCTACACCTTC
CDR3aa: CASSSSLKYGYTF
d_gene: .
abundance: .
v_gene: TRBV6-5
j_gene: TRBJ1-2

CDR3nt: TGTGCCAGCAGCTTACGCAGATATTCCTGGGGGGAGAGGGGGGATGAGCAGTTCTTC
CDR3aa: CASSLRRYSWGERGDEQFF
d_gene: .
abundance: .
v_gene: TRBV7-2
j_gene: TRBJ2-1

CDR3nt: TGTGCCAGCGTTTCGACAGGAGGTCCCTACAATGAGCAGTTCTTC
CDR3aa: CASVSTGGPYNEQFF
d_gene: .
abundance: once
v_gene: TRBV6-5
j_gene: TRBJ2-1

CDR3nt: TGTGCCACCAGCAGAAGTTGGGACAGGCTGGGACTAGCGGGAGGGCCTACTAGCACAGATACGCAGTATTTT
CDR3aa: CATSRSWDRLGLAGGPTSTDTQYF
d_gene: TRBD2
abundance: few
v_gene: TRBV15
j_gene: TRBJ2-3

CDR3nt: TGTGCCAGCAACCGGGGAGGCTACGAGCAGTACTTC
CDR3aa: CASNRGGYEQYF
d_gene: .
abundance: .
v_gene: TRBV12-3/TRBV12-4
j_gene: TRBJ2-7

CDR3nt: TGTGCCAGCAGCCCGAGGACTAGCGGGATCTACGAGCAGTACTTC
CDR3aa: CASSPRTSGIYEQYF
d_gene: TRBD2
abundance: .
v_gene: TRBV5-6
j_gene: TRBJ2-7

CDR3nt: TGTGCCAGCAACCGAGCGGGGACCACAGATACGCAGTATTTT
CDR3aa: CASNRAGTTDTQYF
d_gene: TRBD2
abundance: few
v_gene: TRBV2
j_gene: TRBJ2-3

CDR3nt: TGTGCCAGCAGATTGACAGAGGGGGGCTATGGCTACACCTTC
CDR3aa: CASRLTEGGYGYTF
d_gene: .
abundance: .
v_gene: TRBV28
j_gene: TRBJ1-2

CDR3nt: TGTGCCAGCAGTTCAGGACGAAATCAGCCCCAGCATTTT
CDR3aa: CASSSGRNQPQHF
d_gene: .
abundance: .
v_gene: TRBV12-3/TRBV12-4
j_gene: TRBJ1-5

CDR3nt: TGCAGTGCTCCGGGACAGGGGTTTTCACCCCTCCACTTT
CDR3aa: CSAPGQGFSPLHF
d_gene: TRBD1
abundance: .
v_gene: TRBV20-1
j_gene: TRBJ1-6

CDR3nt: TGTGCCAGCAGTTTATCGAGAGACGCCACTGGGGCCAACGTCCTGACTTTC
CDR3aa: CASSLSRDATGANVLTF
d_gene: .
abundance: .
v_gene: TRBV27
j_gene: TRBJ2-6

CDR3nt: TGCGCCGGCAGGCCTGACGGAATGAACACTGAAGCTTTCTTT
CDR3aa: CAGRPDGMNTEAFF
d_gene: .
abundance: .
v_gene: TRBV5-1
j_gene: TRBJ1-1

CDR3nt: TGCAGTGCTAGTCTTACAGTACCTAACGAGCAGTACTTC
CDR3aa: CSASLTVPNEQYF
d_gene: .
abundance: .
v_gene: TRBV20-1
j_gene: TRBJ2-7

CDR3nt: TGTGCCACCAGCATAGAACTCGGTAACGAGCAGTACTTC
CDR3aa: CATSIELGNEQYF
d_gene: .
abundance: .
v_gene: TRBV15
j_gene: TRBJ2-7

CDR3nt: TGTGCCAGCAGCCAACAGGACGGGCCCTACGAGCAGTACTTC
CDR3aa: CASSQQDGPYEQYF
d_gene: .
abundance: once
v_gene: TRBV14
j_gene: TRBJ2-7

CDR3nt: TGTGCCAGCAGCGTAGCTGGGGATGAGCAGTTCTTC
CDR3aa: CASSVAGDEQFF
d_gene: .
abundance: .
v_gene: TRBV9
j_gene: TRBJ2-1

CDR3nt: TGCGCCAGCAGCTTAGCGGGAGAGGCTTACAATGAGCAGTTCTTC
CDR3aa: CASSLAGEAYNEQFF
d_gene: TRBD2
abundance: few
v_gene: TRBV5-1
j_gene: TRBJ2-1

CDR3nt: TGTGCCAGCAGTGTTCAGGCGGGAAGGGAGACCCAGTACTTC
CDR3aa: CASSVQAGRETQYF
d_gene: .
abundance: .
v_gene: TRBV12-3/TRBV12-4
j_gene: TRBJ2-5

CDR3nt: TGTGCCATCGGTCGGACAGGCGGGTCAGATACGCAGTATTTT
CDR3aa: CAIGRTGGSDTQYF
d_gene: TRBD1
abundance: .
v_gene: TRBV10-3
j_gene: TRBJ2-3

CDR3nt: TGTGCCAGCAGCCAAGAGACTAGCGGGAGAGGAGAGACCCAGTACTTC
CDR3aa: CASSQETSGRGETQYF
d_gene: TRBD2
abundance: .
v_gene: TRBV3-1
j_gene: TRBJ2-5

CDR3nt: TGTGCTAGTGGACCCCCTCTAGCGGGATCGACCTACAATGAGCAGTTCTTC
CDR3aa: CASGPPLAGSTYNEQFF
d_gene: TRBD2
abundance: .
v_gene: TRBV12-5
j_gene: TRBJ2-1

CDR3nt: TGTGCCAGCAGTGCCGGTGCAGGGCGGCCCGGAGGGACTGGGGCCAACGTCCTGACTTTC
CDR3aa: CASSAGAGRPGGTGANVLTF
d_gene: .
abundance: once
v_gene: TRBV28
j_gene: TRBJ2-6

CDR3nt: TGCGCCAGCAGTATTGAACCGGGACAGACAAATGAAAAACTGTTTTTT
CDR3aa: CASSIEPGQTNEKLFF
d_gene: TRBD1
abundance: .
v_gene: TRBV5-1
j_gene: TRBJ1-4

CDR3nt: TGTGCCATCAGTGAGGATGACAGGGGGGCTTTCTTT
CDR3aa: CAISEDDRGAFF
d_gene: TRBD1
abundance: .
v_gene: TRBV10-3
j_gene: TRBJ1-1

CDR3nt: TGCGCCAGCAGAACAGGGACAGGGTCCGAGCAGTACTTC
CDR3aa: CASRTGTGSEQYF
d_gene: TRBD1
abundance: .
v_gene: TRBV5-1
j_gene: TRBJ2-7

CDR3nt: TGTGCCAGCAATCAAGGACCAAGCACAGATACGCAGTATTTT
CDR3aa: CASNQGPSTDTQYF
d_gene: .
abundance: .
v_gene: TRBV28
j_gene: TRBJ2-3

CDR3nt: TGTGCCAGCAGATCAGGACTAGCGGAAAATACAGGATCCTACGAGCAGTACTTC
CDR3aa: CASRSGLAENTGSYEQYF
d_gene: TRBD2
abundance: .
v_gene: TRBV6-4
j_gene: TRBJ2-7

CDR3nt: TGTGCCAGCAGTTTCGGGTTGGGGTCCTACAATGAGCAGTTCTTC
CDR3aa: CASSFGLGSYNEQFF
d_gene: .
abundance: .
v_gene: TRBV12-3/TRBV12-4
j_gene: TRBJ2-1